What follows describes a single TCR beta chain. These data originate in a study of OX40 agonist ivuxolimab in advanced cancers. Looking at the study overall: Eligibility admitted prior anti-PD-1, anti-PD-L1 or anti-CTLA-4 therapy; about 39% had some.

Sequenced by immunoSEQ multiplex PCR; TCRdb stores in-frame clones only, minus some. The sample yields over 75,000 clones, roughly 92% seen once. The V end was cut by 8 bases, the J end by 5 bases, with 16 bases between. The CDR3 covers 14 residues. The sequence derives from an adult with an advanced solid tumor such as melanoma, head and neck, liver or kidney cancer. This sequence joins TRBV23-1 and TRBJ2-1; maybe TRBD1 (6 bases). TRBV23-1 is flagged as an ORF with uncertain function. This material consisted of CD4+ or CD8+ T cells sorted from blood, taken in a trial of the OX40 agonist ivuxolimab. The CDR3: CASARTVPHNEQFF. The CDR3, as DNA: TGCGCCAGCGCAAGGACAGTACCTCACAATGAGCAGTTCTTC.